These T cell receptor beta chains were read from a single sample in a study of CD8 T cells in Susac syndrome. One entry per CDR3 protein results from TCRdb running MiXCR on the immunoSEQ multiplex PCR reads. The data contain about 200,000 distinct CDR3 sequences, roughly 94% of them singletons. Sequencing used CD4+ T cells from PBMCs. Source of these receptors: a human donor with multiple sclerosis. CDR3s include the opening cysteine and the closing phenylalanine or tryptophan. A D gene is named only where the DNA matches it firmly. Rows may omit the clone size; those that give it use once, few, many or a size class.

V	size	D	J	CDR3	DNA
TRBV7-3	NA	NA	TRBJ2-7	CASSLRRIPYEQYF	TGTGCCAGCAGCTTAAGACGGATACCCTACGAGCAGTACTTC
TRBV27	once	TRBD1	TRBJ1-5	CASSSQGANQPQHF	TGTGCCAGCAGTTCCCAGGGGGCAAATCAGCCCCAGCATTTT
TRBV6-6	NA	NA	TRBJ2-7	CASSYSAGSPYEQYF	TGTGCCAGCAGTTACTCAGCAGGGAGTCCCTACGAGCAGTACTTC
TRBV7-9	NA	NA	TRBJ2-1	CASSSYALEFF	TGTGCCAGCAGCTCCTATGCATTAGAGTTCTTC
TRBV12-3/TRBV12-4	NA	NA	TRBJ1-5	CASREASGHQPQHF	TGTGCCAGCAGGGAAGCTTCAGGACATCAGCCCCAGCATTTT
TRBV14	NA	NA	TRBJ2-5	CASSQPFYSPGGETQYF	TGTGCCAGCAGCCAACCGTTTTATAGCCCCGGTGGAGAGACCCAGTACTTC
TRBV6-5	NA	NA	TRBJ1-3	CASSDRSGNTIYF	TGTGCCAGCTCAGACAGGTCGGGAAACACCATATATTTT
TRBV29-1	NA	NA	TRBJ1-1	CSARTELNTEAFF	TGCAGCGCCCGGACAGAGTTGAACACTGAAGCTTTCTTT
TRBV30	NA	NA	TRBJ1-2	CAWTRGGYGYTF	TGTGCCTGGACTAGAGGGGGCTATGGCTACACCTTC
TRBV12-3/TRBV12-4	NA	TRBD1	TRBJ2-7	CATKGQGAYEQYF	TGTGCCACGAAGGGACAGGGAGCCTACGAGCAGTACTTC
TRBV30	once	NA	TRBJ1-1	CAWSSNGLTEAFF	TGTGCCTGGAGTTCCAACGGCCTCACTGAAGCTTTCTTT
TRBV19	few	NA	TRBJ2-6	CASSDGGSGANVLTF	TGTGCCAGTAGTGACGGTGGCTCTGGGGCCAACGTCCTGACTTTC
TRBV9	NA	TRBD1	TRBJ2-1	CASSSGQGAYNEQFF	TGTGCCAGCAGCTCGGGACAGGGGGCTTACAATGAGCAGTTCTTC
TRBV30	few	NA	TRBJ2-7	CAWSVPGGGSGYEQYF	TGTGCCTGGAGTGTACCCGGGGGCGGGTCTGGCTACGAGCAGTACTTC
TRBV27	NA	NA	TRBJ2-1	CASSLIGGEHNEQFF	TGTGCCAGCAGTTTAATTGGCGGGGAGCACAATGAGCAGTTCTTC
TRBV2	NA	TRBD1	TRBJ1-1	CASRAGQGTEAFF	TGTGCCAGCAGAGCTGGACAGGGGACTGAAGCTTTCTTT
TRBV20-1	NA	NA	TRBJ2-7	CSATAGGFYEQYF	TGCAGTGCTACAGCAGGAGGGTTTTACGAGCAGTACTTC
TRBV30	NA	NA	TRBJ2-5	CACGENQGTQYF	TGTGCCTGCGGGGAGAACCAAGGGACCCAGTACTTC
TRBV20-1	NA	NA	TRBJ1-5	CSARSRYSNQPQHF	TGCAGTGCTAGGTCGCGTTATAGCAATCAGCCCCAGCATTTT
TRBV20-1	NA	NA	TRBJ1-2	CSASSTWGGYTF	TGCAGTGCTTCGTCGACCTGGGGGGGCTACACCTTC
TRBV9	once	NA	TRBJ1-5	CASSPGTLNQPQHF	TGTGCCAGCAGCCCCGGGACTTTAAATCAGCCCCAGCATTTT
TRBV9	NA	TRBD2	TRBJ2-5	CASSVRLAGAGETQYF	TGTGCCAGCAGCGTCCGACTAGCGGGGGCGGGGGAGACCCAGTACTTC
TRBV9	NA	NA	TRBJ2-5	CASSVGVSGQETQYF	TGTGCCAGCAGCGTAGGAGTCTCGGGCCAAGAGACCCAGTACTTC
TRBV2	NA	NA	TRBJ2-5	CASRFGLQETQYF	TGTGCCAGCAGATTCGGACTGCAAGAGACCCAGTACTTC
TRBV27	NA	TRBD1	TRBJ2-3	CASIWDRTQYF	TGTGCCAGCATCTGGGACAGGACGCAGTATTTT
TRBV2	few	NA	TRBJ2-7	CASSDSYEQYF	TGTGCCAGCAGTGACTCTTACGAGCAGTACTTC
TRBV3-1	NA	NA	TRBJ1-4	CASRRTATNEKLFF	TGTGCCAGCAGGAGGACAGCAACTAATGAAAAACTGTTTTTT
TRBV12-2	NA	NA	TRBJ2-3	CASRYSGGPPTDTQYF	TGTGCAAGTCGCTACTCCGGGGGTCCCCCCACAGATACGCAGTATTTT
TRBV3-1	few	NA	TRBJ2-7	CASSQVYEQYF	TGTGCCAGCAGCCAAGTGTACGAGCAGTACTTC
TRBV27	NA	NA	TRBJ1-2	CASRGQSRGYTF	TGTGCCAGCCGCGGACAAAGTAGGGGCTACACCTTC
TRBV11-1	NA	NA	TRBJ2-1	CASSSRQEQFF	TGTGCCAGCAGCTCCAGACAAGAGCAGTTCTTC
TRBV15	NA	NA	TRBJ1-2	CATSRFLEAGDYGYTF	TGTGCCACCAGCAGATTCTTAGAGGCGGGCGACTATGGCTACACCTTC
TRBV6-1	NA	NA	TRBJ1-6	CASTYDGPSYNSPLHF	TGTGCCAGCACCTACGACGGTCCGTCCTATAATTCACCCCTCCACTTT
TRBV9	few	TRBD1	TRBJ2-5	CASSVAGTGGLSETQYF	TGTGCTAGCAGCGTAGCCGGGACAGGGGGACTTTCGGAGACCCAGTACTTC
TRBV2	NA	TRBD2	TRBJ2-7	CASGGASGALF	TGTGCCAGCGGAGGGGCTAGCGGGGCTCTCTTC